The sample holds one count of the clone carrying this T cell receptor beta chain. The antigen remains undetermined. The CDR3 extends over 14 amino acids. V shed 8 bases, J shed 3 bases, and the junction held 8 bases outside the gene matches. Germline V lookup: CDR1 SNHLY, CDR2 FYNNEI. This sample was included in a study of shared clonotypes between healthy human individuals. Study-wide findings and caveats: Several donors showed sharing of approximately 5% of naive CD4 clonotypes. Rarefaction demonstrated incomplete sorted-subset sequencing despite large depth.

Here immunoSEQ multiplex PCR was the method, and the copy in TCRdb shows in-frame clones only, minus some. In the table there are hundreds of thousands of clones, roughly nine tenths of which are singletons. In the naive CD8 group, cells lacked CD45RO and were positively selected for CCR7, so terminally differentiated effector memory CD45RA+ cells were left out. This sequence originates from a man in his thirties or forties in good health. The V gene is TRBV2, the J gene TRBJ2-7; 9 nucleotides match TRBD1. The sequenced sample consisted of naive CD8+ T cells sorted from blood. The CDR3 protein is CASLSRDRVYEQYF. In DNA form, the CDR3 reads TGTGCCAGCTTAAGCCGGGACAGGGTCTACGAGCAGTACTTC.